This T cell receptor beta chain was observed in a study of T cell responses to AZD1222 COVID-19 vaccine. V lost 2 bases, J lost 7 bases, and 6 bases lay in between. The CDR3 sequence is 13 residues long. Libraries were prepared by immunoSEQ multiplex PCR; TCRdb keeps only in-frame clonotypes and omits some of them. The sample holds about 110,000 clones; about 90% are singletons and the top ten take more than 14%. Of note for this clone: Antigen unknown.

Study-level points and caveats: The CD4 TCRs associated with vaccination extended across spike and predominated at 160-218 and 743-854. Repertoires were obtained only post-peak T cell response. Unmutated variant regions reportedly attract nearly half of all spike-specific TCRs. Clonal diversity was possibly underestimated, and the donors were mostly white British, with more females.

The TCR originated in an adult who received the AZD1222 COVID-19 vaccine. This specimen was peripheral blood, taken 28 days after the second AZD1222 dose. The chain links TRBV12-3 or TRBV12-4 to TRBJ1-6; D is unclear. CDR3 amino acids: CASSLRRNSPLHF. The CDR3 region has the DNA TGTGCCAGCAGTTTAAGGCGGAATTCACCCCTCCACTTT.